Only a few counts were recorded for the clone carrying this T cell receptor beta chain. Its matching antigen is unknown. This sample is drawn from a study of cytomegalovirus exposure and HLA in healthy donors. The study's findings and limits: Subsequent analysis of the 95 to 150 validation repertoires found a tendency for first-cohort TCR clusters to co-occur. Cytomegalovirus association was assigned to about 180 TCR beta chains.

With V trimmed by 4 bases and J by 0 bases, 3 bases remained unmatched. Germline lookup yields CDR1 SGHNT and CDR2 YYREEE (reference sequence). The CDR3 has 14 residues. The method was immunoSEQ multiplex PCR; TCRdb's version includes in-frame clones alone and lacks a portion of them. Of about 360,000 clones listed, roughly 90% are singletons. The donors were members of the approximately 110-subject validation cohort (separate from the roughly 700-subject first cohort). The chain couples TRBV5-4 to TRBJ2-7; TRBD2 aligns across 8 bases. The TCR was taken from a woman younger than 30 in good health and CMV-seronegative. The sequenced sample consisted of PBMCs. This CDR3 is CASSPSGSSYEQYF. In DNA, the CDR3 is TGTGCCAGCAGCCCCAGCGGGAGCTCCTACGAGCAGTACTTC.